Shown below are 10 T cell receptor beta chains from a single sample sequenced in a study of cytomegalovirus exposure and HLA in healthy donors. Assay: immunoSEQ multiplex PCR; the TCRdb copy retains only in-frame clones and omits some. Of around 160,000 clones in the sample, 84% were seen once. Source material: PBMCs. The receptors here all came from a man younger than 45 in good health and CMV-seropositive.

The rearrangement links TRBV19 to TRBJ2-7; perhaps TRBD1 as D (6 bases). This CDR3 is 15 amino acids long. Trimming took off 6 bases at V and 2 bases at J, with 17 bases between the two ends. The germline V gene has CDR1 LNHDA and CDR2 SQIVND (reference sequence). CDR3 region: CASSLQGKGTYEQYF. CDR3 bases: TGTGCCAGTAGCCTACAGGGTAAGGGCACCTACGAGCAGTACTTC.

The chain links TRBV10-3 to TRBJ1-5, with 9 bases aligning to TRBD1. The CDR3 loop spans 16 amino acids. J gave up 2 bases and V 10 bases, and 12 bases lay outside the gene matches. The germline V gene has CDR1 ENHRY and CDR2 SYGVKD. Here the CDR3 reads CATRQGGPVGNQPQHF. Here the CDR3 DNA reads TGTGCCACTCGACAGGGGGGCCCCGTTGGCAATCAGCCCCAGCATTTT.

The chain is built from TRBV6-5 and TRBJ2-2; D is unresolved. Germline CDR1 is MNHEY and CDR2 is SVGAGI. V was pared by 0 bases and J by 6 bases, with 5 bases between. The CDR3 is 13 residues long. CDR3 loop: CASSYSSAGELFF. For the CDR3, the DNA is TGTGCCAGCAGTTACTCGAGTGCCGGGGAGCTGTTTTTT.

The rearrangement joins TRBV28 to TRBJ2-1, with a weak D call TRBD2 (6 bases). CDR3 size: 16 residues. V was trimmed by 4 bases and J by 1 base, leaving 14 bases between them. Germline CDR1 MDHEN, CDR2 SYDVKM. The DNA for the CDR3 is TGTGCCAGCAGTTCATACGGGGGTAGGTCCTACAATGAGCAGTTCTTC. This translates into CASSSYGGRSYNEQFF.

CDR3 protein: CASGALSSYEQYF. In nucleotides, the CDR3 is TGTGCCAGCGGGGCGCTTTCCTCCTACGAGCAGTACTTC. The J gene is TRBJ2-7, the V gene TRBV27, with a possible D match to TRBD1 (5 bases). The CDR3 has 13 amino acids. The V end was cut by 8 bases, the J end by 0 bases, with 11 bases between. Germline V gene lookup returns CDR1 MNHEY and CDR2 SMNVEV (reference sequence).

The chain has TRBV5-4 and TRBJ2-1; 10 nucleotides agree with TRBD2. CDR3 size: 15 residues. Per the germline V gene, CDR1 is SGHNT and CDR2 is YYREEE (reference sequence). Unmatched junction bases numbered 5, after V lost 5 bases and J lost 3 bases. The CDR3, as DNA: TGTGCCAGCAGACTAGCGGGATTGAACTACAATGAGCAGTTCTTC. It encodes CASRLAGLNYNEQFF.

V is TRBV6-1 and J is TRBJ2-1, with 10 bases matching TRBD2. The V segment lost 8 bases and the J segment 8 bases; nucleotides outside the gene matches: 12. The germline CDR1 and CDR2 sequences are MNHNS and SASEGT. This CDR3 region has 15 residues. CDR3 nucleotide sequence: TGTGCCAGCCACCGAGCGGGAGGGGTGGGGGATGAGCAGTTCTTC. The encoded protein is CASHRAGGVGDEQFF.

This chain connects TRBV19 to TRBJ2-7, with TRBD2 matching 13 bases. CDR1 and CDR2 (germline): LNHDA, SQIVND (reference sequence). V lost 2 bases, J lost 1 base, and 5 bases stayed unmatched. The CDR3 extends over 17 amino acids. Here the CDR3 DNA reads TGTGCCAGTAGTATAAGAGGGACTAGCGGGAATTCCTACGAGCAGTACTTC. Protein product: CASSIRGTSGNSYEQYF. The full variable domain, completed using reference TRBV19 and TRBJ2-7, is DGGITQSPKYLFRKEGQNVTLSCEQNLNHDAMYWYRQDPGQGLRLIYYSQIVNDFQKGDIAEGYSVSREKKESFPLTVTSAQKNPTAFYLCASSIRGTSGNSYEQYFGPGTRLTVT.

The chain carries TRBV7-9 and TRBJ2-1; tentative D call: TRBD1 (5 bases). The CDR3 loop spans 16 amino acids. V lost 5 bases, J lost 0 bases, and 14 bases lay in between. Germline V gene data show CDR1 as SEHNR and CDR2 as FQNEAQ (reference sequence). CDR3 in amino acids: CASSAKGLSSYNEQFF. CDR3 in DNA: TGTGCCAGCAGCGCTAAGGGGCTCAGCTCCTACAATGAGCAGTTCTTC.

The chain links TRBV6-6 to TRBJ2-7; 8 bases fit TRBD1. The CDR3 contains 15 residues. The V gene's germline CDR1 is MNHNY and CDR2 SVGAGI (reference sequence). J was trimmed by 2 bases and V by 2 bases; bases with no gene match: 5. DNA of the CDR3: TGTGCCAGCAGTTACGGACAGGGTGCAGCCTACGAGCAGTACTTC. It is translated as CASSYGQGAAYEQYF.